Listed here are 18 T cell receptor beta chains from one sample, sequenced in a study of blood T cell repertoires in COVID-19 (dated by TCRdb to 2020 to 2022). Libraries were made using the immunoSEQ multiplex PCR assay. Drawn from immuneACCESS, this table holds only the in-frame rearrangements with V and J called that TCRdb kept. Clones are partly lost; checked studies trace under half to an unresolved V gene and leave the rest unexplained. Across this sample there are a few hundred thousand clones, with less than 90% seen only once. Of the sample, 2.5% to 3.5% is held by the ten largest clones. The material sequenced was PBMCs or T cells enriched from blood (not recorded which). These TCRs come from a woman younger than 45 who had recovered from COVID-19.

V usage is TRBV9 and J usage is TRBJ1-6; no firm D call. The CDR3 sequence is 13 residues long. CDR1 and CDR2 (germline): SGDLS, YYNGEE. Trimming shortened V by 0 bases and J by 13 bases, and 11 bases separated the two germline ends. CDR3 in DNA: TGTGCCAGCAGCGTAGACGGTGGCGGGCCCCTCCACTTT. It yields the protein CASSVDGGGPLHF.

The chain links TRBV7-2 to TRBJ2-3, with 9 positions matching TRBD2. The V segment lost 8 bases and the J segment 3 bases; nucleotides outside the gene matches: 6. Germline V gene sequence: CDR1 SGHTA, CDR2 FQGNSA. CDR3 size: 14 residues. CDR3 nucleotide sequence: TGTGCCAGCGTGTTTCTAGCGGGAACAGATACGCAGTATTTT. Encoded protein: CASVFLAGTDTQYF. Complete variable domain (other parts from reference TRBV7-2 and TRBJ2-3): GAGVSQSPSNKVTEKGKDVELRCDPISGHTALYWYRQSLGQGLEFLIYFQGNSAPDKSGLPSDRFSAERTGGSVSTLTIQRTQQEDSAVYLCASVFLAGTDTQYFGPGTRLTVL.

V usage is TRBV19 and J usage is TRBJ1-6, with D possibly being TRBD1 (5 bases). Germline values: CDR1 LNHDA, CDR2 SQIVND (reference sequence). V was cut by 5 bases and J by 10 bases, with 12 bases left in between. There are 13 residues in the CDR3. CDR3 amino acids: CASSSGLNSPLHF. The CDR3 region has the DNA TGTGCCAGTAGTTCAGGGCTGAACTCACCCCTCCACTTT.

The table lists this clone with a few counts. This chain links TRBV27 with TRBJ1-2, with 9 bases that match TRBD1. The ends lost 10 bases at V and 4 bases at J; junction bases unmatched: 10. The CDR3 loop spans 14 amino acids. The V gene's germline CDR1 is MNHEY and CDR2 SMNVEV (reference sequence). CDR3 sequence: CAIAPGQGTYGYTF. The CDR3 DNA reads TGTGCCATTGCTCCGGGACAGGGAACCTATGGCTACACCTTC.

This chain links TRBV4-1 with TRBJ2-3, with D possibly matching TRBD1 (6 bases). The CDR3 consists of 16 residues. V was cut by 5 bases and J by 0 bases, with 15 bases left in between. The germline V gene encodes CDR1 MGHRA and CDR2 YSYEKL. DNA for the CDR3: TGCGCCAGCAGCGGCCCAGGACAGCCTAGCACAGATACGCAGTATTTT. Its protein is CASSGPGQPSTDTQYF.

The genes are TRBV27 and TRBJ1-5; D is unclear. Trimming pared 4 bases from V and 7 bases from J, leaving 11 bases between. Germline V lookup: CDR1 MNHEY, CDR2 SMNVEV (reference sequence). The CDR3 runs to 13 residues. The CDR3 DNA reads TGTGCCAGCAGTTCAGGAGGAGGGCAGCCCCAGCATTTT. It is translated as CASSSGGGQPQHF.

DNA for the CDR3: TGTGCCAGCAGCCCTCGGACTAGCGGGAGGGAGCAAGAGACCCAGTACTTC. Its translation is CASSPRTSGREQETQYF. The V and J genes are TRBV4-2 and TRBJ2-5, with 15 bases identical to TRBD2. The CDR3 runs to 17 residues. The germline V gene has CDR1 LGHNA and CDR2 YNFKEQ. With 4 bases clipped from V and 2 bases from J, the junction kept 5 bases outside the gene matches.

The chain combines TRBV11-2 with TRBJ1-2, with TRBD1 as a possible D gene (5 bases). Germline CDR1 reads SGHAT; CDR2 reads FQNNGV. The CDR3 has 15 residues. Deletions cut 6 bases from V and 4 bases from J, with 18 bases between. This CDR3 is CASSPTRDYSYGYTF. In DNA form, the CDR3 reads TGTGCCAGCAGTCCTACACGGGACTATTCCTATGGCTACACCTTC. The variable domain in full, with the rest retrieved from reference TRBV11-2 and TRBJ1-2, is EAGVAQSPRYKIIEKRQSVAFWCNPISGHATLYWYQQILGQGPKLLIQFQNNGVVDDSQLPKDRFSAERLKGVDSTLKIQPAKLEDSAVYLCASSPTRDYSYGYTFGSGTRLTVV.

This clone was seen just once. This sequence joins TRBV29-1 and TRBJ1-1; 9 positions match TRBD1. The germline V gene encodes CDR1 SQVTM and CDR2 ANQGSEA. The CDR3 spans 14 residues. The V and J ends lost 7 bases and 7 bases, in that order; junction bases with no gene match: 13. Here the CDR3 reads CSARDRAKPREAFF. In DNA form, the CDR3 reads TGCAGCGCTCGGGACAGGGCTAAACCTCGTGAAGCTTTCTTT.

This sequence joins TRBV27 and TRBJ1-5; TRBD1 matches at 11 bases. Germline V gene sequence: CDR1 MNHEY, CDR2 SMNVEV (reference sequence). J gave up 4 bases and V 3 bases, and 5 bases lay outside the gene matches. The CDR3 is 16 residues long. CDR3 nucleotides: TGTGCCAGCAGTTTTCGGACAGGGGGCTCAAATCAGCCCCAGCATTTT. This sequence encodes CASSFRTGGSNQPQHF.

On this clone: The identical CDR3 is also encoded by other nucleotide sequences in the sample. V and J are TRBV6-1 and TRBJ2-7; tentatively, D is TRBD1 (5 bases). The germline V and J ends were trimmed by 2 bases and 3 bases, with 5 bases remaining between them. The CDR3 extends over 12 amino acids. Germline values: CDR1 MNHNS, CDR2 SASEGT. The CDR3 DNA reads as TGTGCCAGCAGTGAACAGGGCTACGAGCAGTACTTC. This sequence encodes CASSEQGYEQYF.

This rearrangement joins TRBV15 to TRBJ2-5; D remains ambiguous. This CDR3 has 14 amino acids. CDR1 LNHNV and CDR2 YYDKDF come from the germline V gene (reference sequence). Trimming cost V 0 bases and J 2 bases, with 7 bases left between them. The CDR3 bases are TGTGCCACCAGCAGAGACTTACTACAAGAGACCCAGTACTTC. This encodes CATSRDLLQETQYF.

V and J are TRBV19 and TRBJ1-4, with TRBD1 matching 8 bases. The CDR3 runs 14 residues. Germline V gene sequence: CDR1 LNHDA, CDR2 SQIVND (reference sequence). V lost 4 bases, J lost 6 bases, and 4 bases stayed unmatched. The CDR3 nucleotides read TGTGCCAGTAGTACCCGACAGGGGTATGAAAAACTGTTTTTT. Amino acids: CASSTRQGYEKLFF.

The rearrangement joins TRBV19 to TRBJ2-1; 13 bases agree with TRBD2. This CDR3 has 18 amino acids. Germline V gives CDR1 LNHDA, CDR2 SQIVND (reference sequence). Germline trimming cut 6 bases from V and 2 bases from J; bases unmatched to any gene: 10. The CDR3 DNA reads as TGTGCCAGTAGCCCCGGGACTAGCGGGGTGCAACCCTACAATGAGCAGTTCTTC. Residues: CASSPGTSGVQPYNEQFF.

This clone occurred once. The DNA of the CDR3 is TGTGCCAGCAGCTTAGTGGGACAGGTGAATGAAAAACTGTTTTTT. Its protein product is CASSLVGQVNEKLFF. V is TRBV7-9 and J is TRBJ1-4; 8 nucleotides align to TRBD1. The CDR3 runs 15 residues. Germline values: CDR1 SEHNR, CDR2 FQNEAQ (reference sequence). The junction had 3 bases not matched to a gene; V was cut back by 1 base and J by 5 bases.

This clone was observed once. The rearrangement uses TRBV2 and TRBJ2-3; tentative D call: TRBD1 (6 bases). Per the germline V gene, CDR1 is SNHLY and CDR2 is FYNNEI. V gave up 7 bases and J gave up 2 bases, with 7 bases separating them. The CDR3 is 12 amino acids. CDR3: CASKGVTDTQYF. CDR3 sequence (DNA): TGTGCCAGCAAGGGGGTCACAGATACGCAGTATTTT.

This clone has only a few counts. The chain has TRBV6-4 and TRBJ2-6, with no clear D. The CDR3 consists of 16 residues. Trimming took 7 bases from V and 0 from J, leaving 13 bases between them. Germline V gene sequence: CDR1 MRHNA, CDR2 SNTAGT. Written as DNA, the CDR3 is TGTGCCAGCATACTCTCCCTCCTCTCTGGGGCCAACGTCCTGACTTTC. Translated, it gives CASILSLLSGANVLTF.

CDR3 nucleotides: TGTGCCAGCTCACCAACGGGGTCAGGGGGTAACTATGGCTACACCTTC. Translating it yields CASSPTGSGGNYGYTF. The rearrangement links TRBV18 to TRBJ1-2, with 7 bases lining up with TRBD1. This CDR3 comprises 16 residues. V shed 2 bases, J shed 1 base, and the junction held 7 bases outside the gene matches. CDR1 and CDR2 from the germline V gene are KGHSH and LQKENI.